This TCR beta chain was documented in a study of neoadjuvant anti-PD-1 for oral cavity cancer (dated by TCRdb to about 2021). Study-wide context: Three to four biweekly doses of nivolumab at 3 mg/kg were mostly administered to patients before curative-intent surgical resection. Patients who did not progress were given a fourth nivolumab dose at about day 43 and had definitive surgical resection on days 50-56. Responders were defined as patients with complete response, partial response or stable disease by RECIST 1.1; non-responders were defined as patients with progression. The parent correlative cohort had 11 to 12 patients and a response rate of roughly 31%.

The time point label of this sample denotes: before neoadjuvant nivolumab. None of the patients had received prior systemic or radiation treatment, and all were newly diagnosed with stage II-IVA oral cavity squamous cell carcinoma. The cohort was made up of patients with locally advanced, HPV-negative oral cavity squamous cell carcinoma. The samples were obtained from a longitudinal correlative study of a single-arm phase II trial testing neoadjuvant nivolumab in oral cavity squamous cell carcinoma. Genomic DNA-based TCRbeta sequencing was performed on subject-matched pre- and post-treatment PBMCs and tumors from three responders and three non-responders. For tumor tissue, genomic DNA extraction relied on the Maxwell RSC DNA from Tissue kit. The germline V gene (reference sequence) sets CDR1 to LNHDA and CDR2 to SQIVND. The V end gives up 5 bases and the J end 4 bases, leaving 3 bases in the junction not matched to a gene. From the cysteine through the phenylalanine, the CDR3 covers 13 amino acids. The CDR3 DNA has 39 bases and is translated from base 1.

Overall study outcomes, separate from this receptor: Higher pretreatment blood TCRbeta clonality and lower post-treatment tumor TCRbeta clonality were correlated with higher pretreatment blood Treg/Th17 ratios. Larger post-treatment sizes of preexisting intratumoral clones correlated with greater tumor shrinkage, suggesting expansion of preexisting clones contributed to response. Only three patients per response group were included in the TCR analyses, and larger cohorts for validation were called for by the authors.

About this clone itself: Its antigen is unknown. It has no much larger one-base neighbor in the sample; base qualities were not kept.

Survey sequencing of tumors used two replicates per sample, and the tumor libraries mostly started from 4.5 to 5.5 ug of input genomic DNA. The immunoSEQ hsTCRbeta kit was used to prepare TCRbeta libraries, following the manufacturer's instructions. The completed libraries were mixed into a single pool at 3 nM, then sequenced with an Illumina NovaSeq 6000 S4 flow cell. The paper's data handling went like this. Raw data preprocessing and quality control were performed with the immunoSEQ Analyzer. The analysis was limited to productive rearrangements, and each clonotype was defined by a unique CDR3 amino acid sequence. Repertoire clonality was estimated as the Gini-Simpson index, computed with the R package tcR. Student's t test was used to compare Gini indices, while Pearson correlation assessed associations with tumor size change. TCRdb limited this immuneACCESS table to in-frame rearrangements with V and J called. A share of clones is missing; checked studies link under half to unresolved V genes, and the rest is unexplained. For V, J and clone size, that table is used; D and trimming come from the DNA. A total of roughly 7,000 clones appear in this sample, roughly three fifths of them only once. 5.5% to 7% of the sample is held by the ten biggest clonotypes.

The source of this sequence is a person between 40 and 80 years old with oral cavity squamous cell carcinoma. Sequencing was performed on tumor tissue, taken before nivolumab (anti-PD-1) treatment. The rearranged chain carries TRBV19 and TRBJ2-3, with 7 bases matching TRBD2. The nucleotide sequence is given as TGTGCCAGTAGTGTCGGACTAGCAGATACGCAGTATTTT. This yields the protein CASSVGLADTQYF. Reference TRBV19 and TRBJ2-3 genes cover what lies past the CDR3, so the full variable domain is DGGITQSPKYLFRKEGQNVTLSCEQNLNHDAMYWYRQDPGQGLRLIYYSQIVNDFQKGDIAEGYSVSREKKESFPLTVTSAQKNPTAFYLCASSVGLADTQYFGPGTRLTVL.